This passage covers 10 T cell receptor beta chains from one sample sequenced in a study of graft-versus-host responses after intestinal transplantation. The repertoire was sequenced with immunoSEQ multiplex PCR; TCRdb's copy has only in-frame clones and lacks some. The repertoire holds 35,000 to 45,000 clones, just under 95% seen once, with about 0.8% in the top ten. The starting material was PBMCs, obtained 16 days after intestinal transplant. All receptors come from a human patient who received an intestinal transplant, so some T cells may come from the graft donor.

This chain joins TRBV4-3 and TRBJ1-5; D perhaps matches TRBD1 (6 bases). The CDR3 sequence is 15 residues long. Trimming removed 1 base from V and 1 base from J, with 8 bases in between. The germline V gene encodes CDR1 LGHNA and CDR2 YSLEER. This chain's CDR3 is CASSQVRGSNQPQHF. In nucleotides, the CDR3 is TGCGCCAGCAGCCAAGTCAGGGGAAGCAATCAGCCCCAGCATTTT.

The chain is built from TRBV19 and TRBJ1-2; weak D call: TRBD1 (5 bases). Germline CDR1 LNHDA, CDR2 SQIVND (reference sequence). This CDR3 is 14 amino acids long. With 3 bases removed from V and 2 bases from J, the gap between germline ends came to 10 bases. CDR3 sequence reads: CASSIRTTNYGYTF. The CDR3 DNA reads as TGTGCCAGTAGTATCAGGACAACCAACTATGGCTACACCTTC.

The chain recombines TRBV13 with TRBJ2-7; perhaps TRBD2 as D (6 bases). Germline V gene data show CDR1 as PRHDT and CDR2 as FYEKMQ (reference sequence). Trimming pared 0 bases from V and 6 bases from J, leaving 9 bases between. This CDR3 has 13 amino acids. CDR3 amino acids: CASSLGRGGEQYF. CDR3 nucleotide sequence: TGTGCCAGCAGCTTAGGGCGGGGCGGCGAGCAGTACTTC.

The V and J genes are TRBV15 and TRBJ1-3; unclear D gene. With 6 bases removed from V and 2 bases from J, the gap between germline ends came to 8 bases. The CDR3 runs 13 residues. CDR1 is LNHNV and CDR2 is YYDKDF in the germline V gene (reference sequence). CDR3 residues: CATRLTAGNTIYF. The CDR3 nucleotides read TGTGCCACCAGGTTGACCGCTGGAAACACCATATATTTT.

The chain has TRBV28 and TRBJ1-2; D remains unclear. Germline CDR1 and CDR2: MDHEN and SYDVKM. The CDR3 contains 13 residues. V was cut by 4 bases and J by 4 bases, with 10 bases left in between. CDR3 DNA: TGTGCCAGCAGTTGGGTGTTGGGCTATGGCTACACCTTC. Translated, it gives CASSWVLGYGYTF.

The chain combines TRBV4-1 with TRBJ1-2, with D tentatively TRBD1 (5 bases). Trimming took 0 bases from V and 4 from J, leaving 12 bases between them. Per the germline V gene, CDR1 is MGHRA and CDR2 is YSYEKL. The CDR3 is made up of 15 amino acids. CDR3 nucleotide sequence: TGCGCCAGCAGCCAAGATTCGGAGAGGGGCTATGGCTACACCTTC. Its protein product is CASSQDSERGYGYTF.

The chain carries TRBV7-2 and TRBJ2-1; D is ambiguous. Trimming cost V 4 bases and J 8 bases, with 12 bases left between them. CDR1 SGHTA and CDR2 FQGNSA come from the germline V gene. The CDR3 runs 13 residues. CDR3 sequence: CASSWVFLDEQFF. As DNA, the CDR3 is TGTGCCAGCAGCTGGGTATTTCTCGATGAGCAGTTCTTC.

In DNA, the CDR3 is TGTGCCAGCAGCCCAAGAACTAGCGGGAGCGGATACACAGATACGCAGTATTTT. This translates into CASSPRTSGSGYTDTQYF. This sequence joins TRBV9 and TRBJ2-3; 11 bases are a match to TRBD2. This CDR3 has 18 amino acids. The junction had 12 bases not matched to a gene; V was cut back by 4 bases and J by 2 bases. The V gene's germline CDR1 is SGDLS and CDR2 YYNGEE.

The chain carries TRBV2 and TRBJ1-2, with a possible D match to TRBD1 (6 bases). This CDR3 is 15 amino acids long. Trimming shortened V by 0 bases and J by 5 bases, and 13 bases separated the two germline ends. Germline-derived CDR1 and CDR2 are SNHLY and FYNNEI. The CDR3 DNA is TGTGCCAGCAGTGAAGCGCAAAGGACAGCTTATGGCTACACCTTC. It codes for CASSEAQRTAYGYTF.

The V and J genes are TRBV4-1 and TRBJ2-3, with TRBD2 matching over 10 bases. V shed 0 bases and J 3 bases; nucleotides not matched to a gene: 0. The CDR3 covers 15 residues. Germline V gene data show CDR1 as MGHRA and CDR2 as YSYEKL. As DNA, the CDR3 is TGCGCCAGCAGCCAAGAGGGACTAGCGACAGATACGCAGTATTTT. Translating it yields CASSQEGLATDTQYF.